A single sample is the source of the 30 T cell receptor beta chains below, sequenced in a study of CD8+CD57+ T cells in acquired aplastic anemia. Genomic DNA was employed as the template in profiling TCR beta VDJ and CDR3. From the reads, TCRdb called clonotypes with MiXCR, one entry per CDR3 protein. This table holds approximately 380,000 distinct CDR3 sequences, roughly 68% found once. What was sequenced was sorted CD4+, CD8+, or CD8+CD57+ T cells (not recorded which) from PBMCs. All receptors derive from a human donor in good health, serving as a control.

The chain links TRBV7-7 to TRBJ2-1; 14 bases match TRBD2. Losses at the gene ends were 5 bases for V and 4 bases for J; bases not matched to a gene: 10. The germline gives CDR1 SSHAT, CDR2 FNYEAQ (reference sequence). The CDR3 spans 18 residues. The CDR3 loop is CASSSRLAGGRSYNEQFF. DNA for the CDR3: TGTGCCAGCAGCAGCAGACTAGCGGGGGGGCGTTCTTACAATGAGCAGTTCTTC.

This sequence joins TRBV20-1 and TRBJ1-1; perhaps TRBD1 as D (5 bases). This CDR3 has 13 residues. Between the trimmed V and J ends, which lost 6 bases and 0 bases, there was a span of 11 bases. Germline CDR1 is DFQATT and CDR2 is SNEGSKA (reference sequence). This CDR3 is CSAVRGLNTEAFF. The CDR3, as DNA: TGCAGTGCCGTCCGGGGCCTGAACACTGAAGCTTTCTTT.

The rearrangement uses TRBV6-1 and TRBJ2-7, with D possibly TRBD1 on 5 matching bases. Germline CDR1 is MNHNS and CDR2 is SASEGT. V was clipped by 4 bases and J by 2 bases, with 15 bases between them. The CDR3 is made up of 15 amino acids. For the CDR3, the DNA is TGTGCCAGCAGTGCTACAGGATACATGGCCTACGAGCAGTACTTC. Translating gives CASSATGYMAYEQYF.

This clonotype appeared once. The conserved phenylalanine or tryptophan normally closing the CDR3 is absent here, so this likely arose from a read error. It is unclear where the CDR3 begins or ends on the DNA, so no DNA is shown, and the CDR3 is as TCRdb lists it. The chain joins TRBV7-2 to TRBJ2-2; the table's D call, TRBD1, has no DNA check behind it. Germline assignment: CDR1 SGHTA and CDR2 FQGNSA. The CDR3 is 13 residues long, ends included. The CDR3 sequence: CASSLAGGGSGAN.

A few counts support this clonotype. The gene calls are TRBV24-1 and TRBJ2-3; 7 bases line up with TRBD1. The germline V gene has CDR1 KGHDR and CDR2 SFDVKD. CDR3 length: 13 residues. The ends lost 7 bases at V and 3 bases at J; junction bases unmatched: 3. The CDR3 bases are TGTGCCACCAGGAAGACAGGGACAGATACGCAGTATTTT. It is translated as CATRKTGTDTQYF.

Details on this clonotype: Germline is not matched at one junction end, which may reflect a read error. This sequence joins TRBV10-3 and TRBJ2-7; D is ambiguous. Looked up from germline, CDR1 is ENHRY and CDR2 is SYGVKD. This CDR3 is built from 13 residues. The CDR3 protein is CASSYGGPYEAYF. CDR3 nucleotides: TGTGCCAGCAGTTACGGCGGTCCCTACGAGGCGTACTTC.

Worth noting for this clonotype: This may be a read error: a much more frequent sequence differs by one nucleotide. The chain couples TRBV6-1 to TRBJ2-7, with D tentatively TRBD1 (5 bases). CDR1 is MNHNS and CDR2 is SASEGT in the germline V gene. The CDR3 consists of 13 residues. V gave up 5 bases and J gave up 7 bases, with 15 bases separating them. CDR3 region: CASSRTKYNEQYF. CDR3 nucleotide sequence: TGTGCCAGCAGTCGGACAAAGTACAATGAGCAGTACTTC.

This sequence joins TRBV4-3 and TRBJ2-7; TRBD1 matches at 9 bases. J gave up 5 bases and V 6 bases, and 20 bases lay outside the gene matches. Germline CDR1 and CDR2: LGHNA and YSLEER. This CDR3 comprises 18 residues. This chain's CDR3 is CASRLTQILGQGVNEQYF. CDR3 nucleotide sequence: TGCGCCAGCAGGCTCACCCAAATATTGGGACAGGGAGTCAACGAGCAGTACTTC.

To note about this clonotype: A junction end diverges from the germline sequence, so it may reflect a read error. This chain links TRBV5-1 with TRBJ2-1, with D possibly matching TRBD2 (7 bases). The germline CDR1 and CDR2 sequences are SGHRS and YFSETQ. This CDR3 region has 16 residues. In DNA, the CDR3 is TGTGCCAGCAGCTTAGGGGGGGGGCCCAATCAGGATGAGCAGTTCTTC. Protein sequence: CASSLGGGPNQDEQFF.

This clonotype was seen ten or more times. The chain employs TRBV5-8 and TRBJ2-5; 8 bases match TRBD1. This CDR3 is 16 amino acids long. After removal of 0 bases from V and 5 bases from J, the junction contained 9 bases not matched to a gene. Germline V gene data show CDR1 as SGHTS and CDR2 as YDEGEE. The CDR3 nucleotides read TGTGCCAGCAGCTTGGCTTTGACAGGGGTAGTGGAGACCCAGTACTTC. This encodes CASSLALTGVVETQYF.

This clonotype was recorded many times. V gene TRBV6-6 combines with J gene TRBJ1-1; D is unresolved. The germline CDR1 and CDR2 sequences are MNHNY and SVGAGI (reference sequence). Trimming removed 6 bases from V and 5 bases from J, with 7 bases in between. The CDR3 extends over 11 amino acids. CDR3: CASRRRTEAFF. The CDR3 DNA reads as TGTGCCAGCAGACGTAGGACTGAAGCTTTCTTT.

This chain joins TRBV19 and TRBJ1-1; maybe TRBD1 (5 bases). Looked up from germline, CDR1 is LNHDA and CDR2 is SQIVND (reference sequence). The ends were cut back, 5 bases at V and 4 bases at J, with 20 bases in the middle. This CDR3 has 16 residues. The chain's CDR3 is CASSFRRESLTTEAFF. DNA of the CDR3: TGTGCCAGTAGTTTCCGCAGGGAATCCTTGACCACTGAAGCTTTCTTT.

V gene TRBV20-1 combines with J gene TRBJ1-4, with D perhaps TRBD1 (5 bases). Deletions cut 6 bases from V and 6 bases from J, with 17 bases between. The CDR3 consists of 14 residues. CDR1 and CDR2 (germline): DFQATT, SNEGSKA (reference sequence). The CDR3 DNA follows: TGCAGTGCCGTAGCGGACGGAGGGGATGAAAAACTGTTTTTT. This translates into CSAVADGGDEKLFF.

CDR3 residues: CATSRDFREGEKLFF. DNA of the CDR3: TGTGCCACCAGCAGAGATTTCAGGGAGGGTGAAAAACTGTTTTTT. J is TRBJ1-4 and V is TRBV15; TRBD1 is a possible D gene (5 bases). Germline CDR1 and CDR2: LNHNV and YYDKDF (reference sequence). Trimming cost V 0 bases and J 7 bases, with 12 bases left between them. The CDR3 contains 15 residues. The full variable domain, rest sourced from reference TRBV15 and TRBJ1-4, is DAMVIQNPRYQVTQFGKPVTLSCSQTLNHNVMYWYQQKSSQAPKLLFHYYDKDFNNEADTPDNFQSRRPNTSFCFLDIRSPGLGDTAMYLCATSRDFREGEKLFFGSGTQLSVL.

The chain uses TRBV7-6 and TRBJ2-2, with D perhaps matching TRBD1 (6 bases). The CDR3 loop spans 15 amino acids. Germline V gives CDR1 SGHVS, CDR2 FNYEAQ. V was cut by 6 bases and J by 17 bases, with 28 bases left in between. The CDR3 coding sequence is TGTGCCAGCAGACCAGGGGCAGGGCGTAACACTGAAGCTTTTTTT. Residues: CASRPGAGRNTEAFF.

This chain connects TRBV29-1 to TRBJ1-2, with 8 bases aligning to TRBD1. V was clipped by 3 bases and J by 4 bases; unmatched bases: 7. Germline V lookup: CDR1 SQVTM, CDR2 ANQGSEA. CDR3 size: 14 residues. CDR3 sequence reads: CSVEAEDRAYGYTF. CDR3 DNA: TGCAGCGTTGAGGCAGAGGACAGGGCCTATGGCTACACCTTC. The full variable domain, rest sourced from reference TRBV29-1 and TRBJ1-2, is SAVISQKPSRDICQRGTSLTIQCQVDSQVTMMFWYRQQPGQSLTLIATANQGSEATYESGFVIDKFPISRPNLTFSTLTVSNMSPEDSSIYLCSVEAEDRAYGYTFGSGTRLTVV.

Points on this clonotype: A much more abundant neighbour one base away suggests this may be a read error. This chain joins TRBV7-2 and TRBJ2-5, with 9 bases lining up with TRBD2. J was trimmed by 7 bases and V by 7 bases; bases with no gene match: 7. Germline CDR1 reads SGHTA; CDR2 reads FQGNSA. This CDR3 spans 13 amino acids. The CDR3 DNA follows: TGTGCCAGCAAGAGCGGGGGGATAGGGACCCAGTACTTC. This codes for CASKSGGIGTQYF.

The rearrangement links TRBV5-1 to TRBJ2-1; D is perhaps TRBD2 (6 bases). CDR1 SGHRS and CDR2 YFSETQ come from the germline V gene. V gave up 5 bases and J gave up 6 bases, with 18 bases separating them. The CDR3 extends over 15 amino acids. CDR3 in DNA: TGCGCCAGCAGGGAGGGGTGGGCAGATACCAATGAGCAGTTCTTC. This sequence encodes CASREGWADTNEQFF.

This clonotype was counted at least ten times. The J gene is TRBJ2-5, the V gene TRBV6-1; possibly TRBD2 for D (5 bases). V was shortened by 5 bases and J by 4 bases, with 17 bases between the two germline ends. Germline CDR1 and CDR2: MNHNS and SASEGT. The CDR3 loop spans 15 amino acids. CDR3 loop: CASSKEMAGPETQYF. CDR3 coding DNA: TGTGCCAGCAGTAAAGAGATGGCGGGTCCAGAGACCCAGTACTTC.

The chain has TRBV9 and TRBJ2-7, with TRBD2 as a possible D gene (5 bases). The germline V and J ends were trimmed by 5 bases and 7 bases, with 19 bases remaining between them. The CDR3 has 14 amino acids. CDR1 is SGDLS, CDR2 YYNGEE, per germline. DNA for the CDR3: TGTGCCAGCAGGGAGACCGGGGAGTTAGATGAGCAGTACTTC. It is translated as CASRETGELDEQYF.

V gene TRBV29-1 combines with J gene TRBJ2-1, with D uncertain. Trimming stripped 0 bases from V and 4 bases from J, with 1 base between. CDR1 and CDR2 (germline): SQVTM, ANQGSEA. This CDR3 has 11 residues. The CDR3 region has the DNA TGCAGCGTTGAAGAGTACAATGAGCAGTTCTTC. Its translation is CSVEEYNEQFF.

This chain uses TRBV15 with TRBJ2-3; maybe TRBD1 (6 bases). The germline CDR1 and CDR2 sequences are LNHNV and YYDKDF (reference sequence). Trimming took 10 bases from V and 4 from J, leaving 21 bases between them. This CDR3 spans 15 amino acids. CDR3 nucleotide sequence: TGTGCCAGCAGTTGCTCCCGGGACATGCCAGATACGCAGTATTTT. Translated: CASSCSRDMPDTQYF.

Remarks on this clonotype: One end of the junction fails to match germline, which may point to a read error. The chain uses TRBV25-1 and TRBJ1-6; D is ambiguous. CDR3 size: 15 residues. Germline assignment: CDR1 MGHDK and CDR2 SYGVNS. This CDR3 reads CASSFRQPYNSPHHF. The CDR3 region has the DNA TGTGCCAGCAGTTTCCGGCAGCCCTACAATTCACCCCACCACTTT.

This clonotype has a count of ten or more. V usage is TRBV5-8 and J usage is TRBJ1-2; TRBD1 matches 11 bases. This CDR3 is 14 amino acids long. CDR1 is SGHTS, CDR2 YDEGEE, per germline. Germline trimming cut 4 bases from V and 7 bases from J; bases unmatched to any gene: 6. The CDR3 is CASSPDRGRGGYTF. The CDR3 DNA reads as TGTGCCAGCAGCCCGGACAGGGGGCGTGGTGGCTACACCTTC. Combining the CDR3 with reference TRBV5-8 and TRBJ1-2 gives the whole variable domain EAGVTQSPTHLIKTRGQQATLRCSPISGHTSVYWYQQALGLGLQFLLWYDEGEERNRGNFPPRFSGRQFPNYSSELNVNALELEDSALYLCASSPDRGRGGYTFGSGTRLTVV.

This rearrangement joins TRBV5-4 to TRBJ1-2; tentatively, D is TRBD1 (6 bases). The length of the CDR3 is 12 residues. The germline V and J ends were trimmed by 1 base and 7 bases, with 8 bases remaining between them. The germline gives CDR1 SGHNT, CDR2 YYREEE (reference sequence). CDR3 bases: TGTGCCAGCAGCTTGAAAGGGGGTGGCTACACCTTC. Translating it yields CASSLKGGGYTF.

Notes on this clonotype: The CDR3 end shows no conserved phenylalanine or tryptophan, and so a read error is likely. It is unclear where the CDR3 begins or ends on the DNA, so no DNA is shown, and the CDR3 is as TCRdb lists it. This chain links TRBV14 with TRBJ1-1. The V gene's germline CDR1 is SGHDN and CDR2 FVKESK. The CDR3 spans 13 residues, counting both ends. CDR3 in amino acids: CASSQALGKQFFV.

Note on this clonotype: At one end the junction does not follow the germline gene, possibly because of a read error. CDR3 in amino acids: CASSLPFTNETQVF. CDR3 in DNA: TGTGCCAGCAGCCTCCCCTTTACTAATGAAACACAAGTTTTT. The genes are TRBV9 and TRBJ1-4; D is ambiguous. Per the germline V gene, CDR1 is SGDLS and CDR2 is YYNGEE. This CDR3 is 14 amino acids long.

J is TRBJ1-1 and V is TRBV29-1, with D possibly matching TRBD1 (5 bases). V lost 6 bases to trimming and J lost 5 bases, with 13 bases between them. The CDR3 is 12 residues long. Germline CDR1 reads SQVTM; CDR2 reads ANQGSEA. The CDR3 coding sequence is TGCAGCGTCGCGGGCGGGGGGACTGAAGCTTTCTTT. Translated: CSVAGGGTEAFF.

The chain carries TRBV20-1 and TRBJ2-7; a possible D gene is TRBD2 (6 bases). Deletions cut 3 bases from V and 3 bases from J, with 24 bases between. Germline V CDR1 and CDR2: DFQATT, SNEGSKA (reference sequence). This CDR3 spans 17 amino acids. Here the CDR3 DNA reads TGCAGTGCTAGGTTATCGGGGGACGGGAGACCACTCTACGAGCAGTACTTC. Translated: CSARLSGDGRPLYEQYF.

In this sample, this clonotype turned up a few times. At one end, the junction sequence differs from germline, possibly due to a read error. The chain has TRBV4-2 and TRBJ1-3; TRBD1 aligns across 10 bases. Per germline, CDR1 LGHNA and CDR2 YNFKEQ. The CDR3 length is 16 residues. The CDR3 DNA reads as TGTGCCAGCAGCCACCCCGACAGGGGGCTTGGAGACACCATATATTTT. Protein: CASSHPDRGLGDTIYF.